In this sample, the clone carrying this T cell receptor beta chain turned up once. Its antigen is currently unknown. The entry originates in a study of T cell responses to AZD1222 COVID-19 vaccine. Whole-study findings and limits: CD4 TCRs associated with vaccination spanned spike, dominating at 160-218 and 743-854. Just a handful of AZD1222 recipients tested seropositive at baseline. White British ancestry dominated among donors, who included more females, and clonal diversity was possibly underestimated.

Data came from immunoSEQ multiplex PCR; TCRdb stores just in-frame clones and leaves some out. The data hold some 70,000 clones, with about 80% observed a single time. Germline CDR1 and CDR2: SGHDT and YYEEEE. The CDR3 consists of 17 residues. Trimming took 7 bases from V and 5 from J; bases not matched to a gene: 15. The study pooled second doses at about 4 or about 12 weeks. The rearrangement uses TRBV5-6 and TRBJ2-2; 9 positions match TRBD1. This material consisted of peripheral blood, taken 28 days after the second AZD1222 dose. The origin of this receptor is an adult who received the AZD1222 COVID-19 vaccine. In nucleotides, the CDR3 is TGTGCCAGCGTATCATGGTTCGGGACAGGGAAGACCGGGGAGCTGTTTTTT. Translation: CASVSWFGTGKTGELFF.